A single sample gave rise to the 14 T cell receptor beta chains below, sequenced in a study of CD8+CD57+ T cells in acquired aplastic anemia. Using genomic DNA as the template, TCR beta VDJ and CDR3 profiling was carried out. Using its own MiXCR run on the reads, TCRdb lists one record per CDR3 protein. The table lists under 200,000 distinct CDR3 sequences, 55% to 70% of them singletons. Sequencing was carried out using sorted CD4+, CD8+, or CD8+CD57+ T cells (not recorded which) from PBMCs. The receptor set was obtained from a human donor with severe aplastic anemia or a healthy control (not recorded which).

The chain recombines TRBV9 with TRBJ2-5; 7 bases are shared with TRBD2. V lost 3 bases to trimming and J lost 4 bases; unmatched junction nucleotides: 6. This CDR3 region has 14 residues. Germline values: CDR1 SGDLS, CDR2 YYNGEE. CDR3 sequence reads: CASSGTSSPETQYF. CDR3 coding DNA: TGTGCCAGCAGCGGGACTAGTTCCCCAGAGACCCAGTACTTC.

This chain links TRBV5-8 with TRBJ1-4, with D perhaps TRBD1 (5 bases). V was cut by 4 bases and J by 8 bases, with 21 bases left in between. CDR3 length: 16 residues. CDR1 and CDR2 (germline): SGHTS, YDEGEE. The CDR3, as DNA: TGTGCCAGCAGCACCTGGACTAGCGGGGGGAACGAAAAACTGTTTTTT. Protein: CASSTWTSGGNEKLFF.

The gene calls are TRBV7-8 and TRBJ2-1; 8 nucleotides align to TRBD2. This CDR3 has 16 residues. With 5 bases clipped from V and 5 bases from J, the junction kept 11 bases outside the gene matches. Germline assignment: CDR1 SGHVS and CDR2 FQNEAQ. The CDR3 DNA follows: TGTGCCAGCAGCCTTCGGATAGCGGGGACCCACAATGAGCAGTTCTTC. Translation gives CASSLRIAGTHNEQFF.

This clonotype appeared many times. The chain recombines TRBV27 with TRBJ1-2; D is uncertain. Trimming stripped 5 bases from V and 8 bases from J, with 15 bases between. The CDR3 length is 13 residues. Per germline, CDR1 MNHEY and CDR2 SMNVEV (reference sequence). The CDR3 bases are TGTGCCAGCAGTACCACGGCGGGTCAAGGCTACACCTTC. Protein: CASSTTAGQGYTF.

The gene calls are TRBV7-9 and TRBJ2-2; perhaps TRBD1 as D (6 bases). This CDR3 region has 14 residues. Trimming pared 5 bases from V and 6 bases from J, leaving 13 bases between. Germline CDR1 SEHNR, CDR2 FQNEAQ (reference sequence). The CDR3 loop reads CASSQQGVAGELFF. The CDR3 nucleotides are TGTGCCAGCAGCCAACAGGGTGTTGCCGGGGAGCTGTTTTTT.

The CDR3 loop reads CASSRTGQGIGSPLHF. Written as DNA, the CDR3 is TGTGCCAGCAGTCGAACGGGTCAGGGTATAGGTTCACCCCTCCACTTT. The J gene is TRBJ1-6, the V gene TRBV7-2, with D maybe TRBD1 (5 bases). V was cut by 6 bases and J by 9 bases, with 21 bases left in between. The germline CDR1 and CDR2 sequences are SGHTA and FQGNSA. The CDR3 has 16 amino acids.

J is TRBJ2-7 and V is TRBV27; D ambiguous. Germline V CDR1 and CDR2: MNHEY, SMNVEV (reference sequence). CDR3 size: 13 residues. V was cut by 2 bases and J by 6 bases, with 11 bases left in between. The CDR3 loop reads CASSLISPSEQYF. The CDR3 coding sequence is TGTGCCAGCAGTTTAATCTCGCCGTCCGAGCAGTACTTC.

The chain recombines TRBV25-1 with TRBJ2-3, with 11 bases aligning to TRBD2. The junction had 12 bases not matched to a gene; V was cut back by 9 bases and J by 4 bases. Germline lookup yields CDR1 MGHDK and CDR2 SYGVNS. This CDR3 has 16 amino acids. This CDR3 reads CASALITSGGADTQYF. DNA of the CDR3: TGTGCCAGTGCCCTAATCACTAGCGGGGGTGCAGATACGCAGTATTTT.

The sample holds one count of this clonotype. The chain carries TRBV15 and TRBJ2-1; TRBD2 might be the D (6 bases). This CDR3 region has 14 residues. V was pared by 5 bases and J by 5 bases, with 13 bases between. Per germline, CDR1 LNHNV and CDR2 YYDKDF (reference sequence). This CDR3 is CATSPSEEDNEQFF. CDR3 nucleotides: TGTGCCACCAGCCCTAGCGAGGAAGACAATGAGCAGTTCTTC.

The rearrangement links TRBV19 to TRBJ2-5; D is unclear. The CDR3 covers 14 residues. The V end lost 3 bases, the J end lost 5 bases, and 13 bases lay between the germline ends. The V gene's germline CDR1 is LNHDA and CDR2 SQIVND (reference sequence). The CDR3 sequence: CASSIYDGSETQYF. The CDR3 coding sequence is TGTGCCAGTAGTATCTATGATGGGTCGGAGACCCAGTACTTC.

As to this clonotype: Relative to the germline gene, one junction end is altered; a read error may explain this. The rearrangement joins TRBV7-9 to TRBJ1-6; the D gene is possibly TRBD1 (6 bases). CDR3 length: 15 residues. Germline V gene sequence: CDR1 SEHNR, CDR2 FQNEAQ (reference sequence). The CDR3 DNA is TGTGCCAGCAGCTCCCCAGGGGAAGCGAATTCAACCCTCCACTTT. It codes for CASSSPGEANSTLHF.

The chain recombines TRBV7-2 with TRBJ1-6; weak D call: TRBD1 (6 bases). Germline CDR1 reads SGHTA; CDR2 reads FQGNSA. Trimming removed 8 bases from V and 7 bases from J, with 9 bases in between. CDR3 length: 12 residues. The CDR3 loop is CASQGLNSPLHF. The CDR3 nucleotides are TGTGCCAGCCAGGGGTTAAATTCACCCCTCCACTTT. Together with reference TRBV7-2 and TRBJ1-6, the CDR3 gives the full variable domain: GAGVSQSPSNKVTEKGKDVELRCDPISGHTALYWYRQSLGQGLEFLIYFQGNSAPDKSGLPSDRFSAERTGGSVSTLTIQRTQQEDSAVYLCASQGLNSPLHFGNGTRLTVT.

The chain links TRBV9 to TRBJ2-7, with D unclear. This CDR3 comprises 14 residues. The V gene's germline CDR1 is SGDLS and CDR2 YYNGEE. Trimming removed 5 bases from V and 5 bases from J, with 17 bases in between. DNA for the CDR3: TGTGCCAGCAGTTTGGAGAGGCTAGTCAACGAGCAGTACTTC. Its protein product is CASSLERLVNEQYF.

The rearrangement uses TRBV15 and TRBJ2-7; 8 positions agree with TRBD1. CDR3 length: 15 residues. Per germline, CDR1 LNHNV and CDR2 YYDKDF (reference sequence). J lost 3 bases, V lost 1 base, and 5 bases had no gene match. In DNA, the CDR3 is TGTGCCACCAGCAGAGGTGGACAGGGACTCTACGAGCAGTACTTC. Residues: CATSRGGQGLYEQYF.